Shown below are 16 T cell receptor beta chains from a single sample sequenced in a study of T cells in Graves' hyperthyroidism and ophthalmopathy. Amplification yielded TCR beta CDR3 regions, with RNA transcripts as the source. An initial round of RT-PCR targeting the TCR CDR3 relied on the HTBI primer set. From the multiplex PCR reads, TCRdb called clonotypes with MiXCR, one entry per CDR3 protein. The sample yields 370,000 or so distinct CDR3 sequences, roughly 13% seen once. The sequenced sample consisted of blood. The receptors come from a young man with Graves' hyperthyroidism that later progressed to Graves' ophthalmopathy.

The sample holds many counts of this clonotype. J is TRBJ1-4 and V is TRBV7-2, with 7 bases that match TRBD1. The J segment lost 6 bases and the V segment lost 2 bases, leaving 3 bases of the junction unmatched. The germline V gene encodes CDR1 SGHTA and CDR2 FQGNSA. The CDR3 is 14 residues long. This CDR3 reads CASSLTGVYEKLFF. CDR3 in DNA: TGTGCCAGCAGCTTAACAGGGGTGTATGAAAAACTGTTTTTT.

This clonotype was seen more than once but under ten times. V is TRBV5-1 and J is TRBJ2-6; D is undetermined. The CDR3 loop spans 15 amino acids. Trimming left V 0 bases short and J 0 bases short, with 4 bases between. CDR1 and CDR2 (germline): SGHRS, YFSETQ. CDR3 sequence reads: CASSLGCSGANVLTF. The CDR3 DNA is TGCGCCAGCAGCTTGGGGTGCTCTGGGGCCAACGTCCTGACTTTC.

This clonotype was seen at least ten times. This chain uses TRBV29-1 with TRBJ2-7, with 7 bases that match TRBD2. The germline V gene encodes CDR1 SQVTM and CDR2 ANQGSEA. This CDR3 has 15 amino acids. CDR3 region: CRTPEAGLGSYEQYF. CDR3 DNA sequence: TGCAGAACCCCTGAAGCGGGGTTGGGCTCCTACGAGCAGTACTTC.

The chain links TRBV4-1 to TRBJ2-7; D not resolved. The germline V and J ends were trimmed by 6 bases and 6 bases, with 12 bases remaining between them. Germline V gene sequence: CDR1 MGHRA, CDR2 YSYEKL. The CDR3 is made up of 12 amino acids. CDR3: CASSDIGSEQYF. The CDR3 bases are TGCGCCAGCAGTGACATCGGTTCCGAGCAGTACTTC.

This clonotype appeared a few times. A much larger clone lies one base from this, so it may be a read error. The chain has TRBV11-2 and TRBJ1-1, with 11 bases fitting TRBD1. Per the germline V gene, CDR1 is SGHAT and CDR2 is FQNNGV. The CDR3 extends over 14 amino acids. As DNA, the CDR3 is TGTGCCAGCAGGTTAGGACAGGGGGCCACTGAAGCTTTCTTT. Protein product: CASRLGQGATEAFF.

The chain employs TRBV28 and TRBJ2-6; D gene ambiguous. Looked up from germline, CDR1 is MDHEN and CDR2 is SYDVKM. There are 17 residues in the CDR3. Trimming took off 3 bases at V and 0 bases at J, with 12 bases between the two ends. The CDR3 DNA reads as TGTGCCAGCAGTTTCATGTTAGGGTACTCTGGGGCCAACGTCCTGACTTTC. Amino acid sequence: CASSFMLGYSGANVLTF.

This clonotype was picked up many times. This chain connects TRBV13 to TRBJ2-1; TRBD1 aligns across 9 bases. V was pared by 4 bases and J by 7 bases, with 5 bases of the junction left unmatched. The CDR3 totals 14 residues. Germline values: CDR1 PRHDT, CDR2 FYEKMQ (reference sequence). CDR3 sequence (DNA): TGTGCCAGCAGCTCGGGACAGGGCAGGAATGAGCAGTTCTTC. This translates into CASSSGQGRNEQFF.

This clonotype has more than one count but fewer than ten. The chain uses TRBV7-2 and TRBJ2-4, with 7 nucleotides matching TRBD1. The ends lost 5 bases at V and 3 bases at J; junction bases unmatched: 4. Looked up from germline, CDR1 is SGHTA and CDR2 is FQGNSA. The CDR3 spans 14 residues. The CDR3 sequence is CASSPRTGKNIQYF. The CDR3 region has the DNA TGTGCCAGCAGCCCAAGGACAGGCAAAAACATTCAGTACTTC. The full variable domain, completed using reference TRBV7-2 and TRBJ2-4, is GAGVSQSPSNKVTEKGKDVELRCDPISGHTALYWYRQSLGQGLEFLIYFQGNSAPDKSGLPSDRFSAERTGGSVSTLTIQRTQQEDSAVYLCASSPRTGKNIQYFGAGTRLSVL.

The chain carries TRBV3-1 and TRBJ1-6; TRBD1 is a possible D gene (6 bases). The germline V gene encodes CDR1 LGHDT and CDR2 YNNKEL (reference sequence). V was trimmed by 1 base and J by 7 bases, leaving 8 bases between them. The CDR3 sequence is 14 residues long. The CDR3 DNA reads TGTGCCAGCAGCCAAGTACAGGGAAATTCACCCCTCCACTTT. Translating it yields CASSQVQGNSPLHF.

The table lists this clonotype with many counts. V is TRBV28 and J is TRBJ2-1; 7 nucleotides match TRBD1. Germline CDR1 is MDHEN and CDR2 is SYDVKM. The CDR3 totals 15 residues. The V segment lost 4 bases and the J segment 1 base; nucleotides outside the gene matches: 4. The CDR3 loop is CASSYGTVSYNEQFF. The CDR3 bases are TGTGCCAGCAGTTATGGGACAGTTTCCTACAATGAGCAGTTCTTC.

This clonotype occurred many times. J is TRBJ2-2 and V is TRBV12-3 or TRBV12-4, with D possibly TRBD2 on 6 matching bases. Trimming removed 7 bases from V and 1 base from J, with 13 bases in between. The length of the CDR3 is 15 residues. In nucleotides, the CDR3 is TGTGCCAGCAAGGTTCCTAGCGAGAACACCGGGGAGCTGTTTTTT. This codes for CASKVPSENTGELFF.

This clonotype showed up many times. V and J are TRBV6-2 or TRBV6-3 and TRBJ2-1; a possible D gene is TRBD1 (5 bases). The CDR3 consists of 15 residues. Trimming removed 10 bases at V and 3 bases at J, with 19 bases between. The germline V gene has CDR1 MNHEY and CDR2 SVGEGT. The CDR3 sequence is CATYSGQGVYNEQFF. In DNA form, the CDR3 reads TGTGCCACCTACTCCGGGCAGGGTGTCTACAATGAGCAGTTCTTC.

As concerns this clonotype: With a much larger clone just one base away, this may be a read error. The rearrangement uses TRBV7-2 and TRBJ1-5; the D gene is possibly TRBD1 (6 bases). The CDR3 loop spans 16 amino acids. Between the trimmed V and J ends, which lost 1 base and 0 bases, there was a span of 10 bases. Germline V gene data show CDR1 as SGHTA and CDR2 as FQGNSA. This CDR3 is CTSSLESGVSNQPQHF. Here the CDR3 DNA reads TGTACCAGCAGCTTAGAGTCAGGGGTTAGCAATCAGCCCCAGCATTTT.

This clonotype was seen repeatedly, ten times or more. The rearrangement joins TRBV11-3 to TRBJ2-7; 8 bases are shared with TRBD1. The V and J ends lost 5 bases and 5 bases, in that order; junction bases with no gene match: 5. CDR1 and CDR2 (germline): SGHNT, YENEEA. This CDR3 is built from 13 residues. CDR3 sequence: CASSRTGLHEQYF. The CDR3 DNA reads TGTGCCAGCAGCCGGACAGGGCTCCACGAGCAGTACTTC.

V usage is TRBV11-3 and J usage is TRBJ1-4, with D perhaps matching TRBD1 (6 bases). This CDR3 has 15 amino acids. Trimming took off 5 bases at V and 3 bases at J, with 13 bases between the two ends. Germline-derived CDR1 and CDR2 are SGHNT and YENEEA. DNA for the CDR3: TGTGCCAGCAGCCCCGGGACATCCGCTAATGAAAAACTGTTTTTT. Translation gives CASSPGTSANEKLFF.

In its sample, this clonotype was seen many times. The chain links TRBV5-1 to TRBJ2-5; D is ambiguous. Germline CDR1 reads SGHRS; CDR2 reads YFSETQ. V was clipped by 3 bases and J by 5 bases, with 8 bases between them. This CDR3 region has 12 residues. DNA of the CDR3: TGCGCCAGCAGCTCAACGTGGGAGACCCAGTACTTC. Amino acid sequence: CASSSTWETQYF.